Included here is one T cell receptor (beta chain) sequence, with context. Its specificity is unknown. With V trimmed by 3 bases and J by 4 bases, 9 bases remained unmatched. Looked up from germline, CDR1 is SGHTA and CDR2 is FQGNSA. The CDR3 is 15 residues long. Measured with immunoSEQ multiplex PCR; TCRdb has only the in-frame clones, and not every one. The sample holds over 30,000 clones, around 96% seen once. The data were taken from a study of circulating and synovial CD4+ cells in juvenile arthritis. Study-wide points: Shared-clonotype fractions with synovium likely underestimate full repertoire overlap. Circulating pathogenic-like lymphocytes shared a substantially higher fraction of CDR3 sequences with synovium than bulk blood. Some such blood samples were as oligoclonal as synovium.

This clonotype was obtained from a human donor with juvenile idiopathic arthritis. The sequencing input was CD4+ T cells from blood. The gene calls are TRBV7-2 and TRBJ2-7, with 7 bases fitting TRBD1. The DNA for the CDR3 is TGTGCCAGCAGCTTCCGGACTTTACAGGGGTACGAGCAGTACTTC. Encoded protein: CASSFRTLQGYEQYF.